The clone carrying this TCR beta chain has only a few counts. Antigen: not known. These data originate in a study of regulatory T cells in long-lasting Graves disease. Time point indicated: newly diagnosed GD, antithyroid drugs for less than 3 months. Construction of the TCR library relied on RNA isolated from PBMCs. A blood draw put approximately 9 milliliters of peripheral blood into EDTA tubes. Through Arm-PCR of CDR3 regions and iRepertoire HTBI primers, TCR beta libraries were built. From the multiplex PCR reads, TCRdb called clonotypes with MiXCR, one entry per CDR3 protein. The table has fewer than 650,000 distinct CDR3 sequences, about 15% seen once; the top ten hold around 13%. The study's findings and limits: Rather than thyroid tissue, only peripheral blood underwent study.

This same sample was also part of a study on T cells in Graves' hyperthyroidism and ophthalmopathy.

The sequence was obtained from a man aged 18 to 35 with Graves disease. The input for sequencing was peripheral blood mononuclear cells (PBMCs), taken at new diagnosis, from a patient treated with antithyroid drugs.

The CDR3, as DNA: TGTGCCAGCCGCACAGAAACTAATGAAAAACTGTTTTTT. Protein: CASRTETNEKLFF. V is TRBV6-2 or TRBV6-3 and J is TRBJ1-4, with D unclear. This CDR3 spans 13 amino acids. Trimming removed 8 bases at V and 1 base at J, with 8 bases between. Germline V lookup: CDR1 MNHEY, CDR2 SVGEGT.